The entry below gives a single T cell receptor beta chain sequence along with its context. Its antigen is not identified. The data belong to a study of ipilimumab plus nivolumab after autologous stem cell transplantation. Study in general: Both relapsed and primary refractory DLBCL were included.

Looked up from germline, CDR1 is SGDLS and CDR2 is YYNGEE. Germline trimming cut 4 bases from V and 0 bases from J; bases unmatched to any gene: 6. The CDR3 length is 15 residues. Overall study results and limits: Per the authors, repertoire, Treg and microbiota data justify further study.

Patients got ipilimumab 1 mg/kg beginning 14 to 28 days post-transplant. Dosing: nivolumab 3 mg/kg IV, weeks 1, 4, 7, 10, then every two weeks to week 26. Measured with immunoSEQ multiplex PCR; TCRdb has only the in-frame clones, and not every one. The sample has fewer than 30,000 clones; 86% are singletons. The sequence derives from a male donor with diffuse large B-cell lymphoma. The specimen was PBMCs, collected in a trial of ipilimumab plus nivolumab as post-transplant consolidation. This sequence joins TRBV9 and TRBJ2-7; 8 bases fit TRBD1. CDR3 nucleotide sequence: TGTGCCAGCAGCCTAAGACAGGGGATCTCCTACGAGCAGTACTTC. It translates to CASSLRQGISYEQYF.